This T cell receptor beta chain was profiled in a study of STAT5B mutations in CD4+ large granular lymphocyte leukemia. Findings and limits, study-wide: 8/27 top patient clones versus 2/35 control clones were TRBV06-family.

In the case of this clone: What it binds is unknown.

Germline values: CDR1 LNHDA, CDR2 SQIVND (reference sequence). The CDR3 loop spans 14 amino acids. J lost 6 bases, V lost 6 bases, and 5 bases had no gene match. In the original workflow: Productive clonotypes were detectable down to 2.59 x 10-5 frequency. The data were produced by immunoSEQ multiplex PCR, yet TCRdb's version contains in-frame clones alone and is incomplete. That table gives V, J and clone size, and the DNA gave D and trimming. The table lists about 29,000 clones, more than 65% of them singletons, with approximately 6% in the top ten. This TCR derives from a human donor in good health. Sequenced input: CD4+ T cells from blood buffy coats. The chain links TRBV19 to TRBJ2-2; 9 bases map to TRBD1. The CDR3 bases are TGTGCCAGTAGGGACAGGGGAAGGGCCGGGGAGCTGTTTTTT. It yields the protein CASRDRGRAGELFF.